This T cell receptor (beta chain) was documented in a study of cytomegalovirus exposure and HLA in healthy donors. Findings and limits, study-wide: Cytomegalovirus status was reportedly diagnosed by the classifier with high sensitivity and specificity.

This CDR3 has 15 amino acids. The V end was cut by 1 base, the J end by 1 base, with 10 bases between. Germline V gives CDR1 SEHNR, CDR2 FQNEAQ (reference sequence). As concerns this clone: Antigen: not known.

Only in-frame clones appear in the TCRdb table, and some are missing; sequencing was by immunoSEQ multiplex PCR. This sample has around 150,000 clones, with roughly nine tenths found just once. Sequences were obtained from PBMCs. The chain is built from TRBV7-9 and TRBJ2-5; TRBD1 is a possible D gene (6 bases). The source of this sequence is a woman younger than 35 in good health and CMV-seropositive. The CDR3 DNA follows: TGTGCCAGCAGCTTAGGGACAGCAACCCAAGAGACCCAGTACTTC. Encoded protein: CASSLGTATQETQYF.